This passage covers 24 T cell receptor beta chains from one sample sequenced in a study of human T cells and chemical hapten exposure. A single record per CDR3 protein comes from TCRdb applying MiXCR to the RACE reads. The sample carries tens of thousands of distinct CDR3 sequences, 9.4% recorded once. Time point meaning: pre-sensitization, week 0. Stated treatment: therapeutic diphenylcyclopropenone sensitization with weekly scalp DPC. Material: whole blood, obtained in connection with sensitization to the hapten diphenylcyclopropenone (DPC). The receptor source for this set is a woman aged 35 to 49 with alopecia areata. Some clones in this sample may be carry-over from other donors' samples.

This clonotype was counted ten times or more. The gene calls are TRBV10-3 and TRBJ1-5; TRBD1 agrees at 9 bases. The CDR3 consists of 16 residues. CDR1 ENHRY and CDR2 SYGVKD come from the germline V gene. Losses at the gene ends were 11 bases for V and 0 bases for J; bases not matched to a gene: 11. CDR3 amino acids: CAPARWGQGSNQPQHF. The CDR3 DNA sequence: TGTGCCCCCGCCCGGTGGGGACAGGGTAGCAATCAGCCCCAGCATTTT.

CDR3 loop: CASSPHLQGRHEQYF. The CDR3 DNA is TGTGCCAGCAGCCCCCACCTCCAGGGTAGGCACGAGCAGTACTTC. The chain couples TRBV7-9 to TRBJ2-7; possibly TRBD1 for D (5 bases). CDR3 length: 15 residues. Germline V gives CDR1 SEHNR, CDR2 FQNEAQ (reference sequence). V gave up 5 bases and J gave up 5 bases, with 19 bases separating them.

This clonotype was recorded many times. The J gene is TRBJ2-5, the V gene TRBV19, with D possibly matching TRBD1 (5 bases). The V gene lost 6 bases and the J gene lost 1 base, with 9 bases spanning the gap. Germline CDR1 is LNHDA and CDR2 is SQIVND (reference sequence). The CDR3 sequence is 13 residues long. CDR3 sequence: CASRSQGQETQYF. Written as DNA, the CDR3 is TGTGCCAGTAGAAGTCAGGGCCAAGAGACCCAGTACTTC.

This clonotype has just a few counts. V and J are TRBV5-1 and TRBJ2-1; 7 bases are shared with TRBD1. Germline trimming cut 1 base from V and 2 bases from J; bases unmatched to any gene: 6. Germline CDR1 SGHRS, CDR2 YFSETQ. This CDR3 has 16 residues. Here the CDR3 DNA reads TGCGCCAGCAGCTTGTCACAGGGGTTCACCTACAATGAGCAGTTCTTC. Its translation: CASSLSQGFTYNEQFF.

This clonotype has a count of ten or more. The CDR3 DNA reads as TGCGCCAGCAGCTTGGCCCCACATGAGGCGGTGGGAAATACGCAGTATTTT. Translating gives CASSLAPHEAVGNTQYF. The rearrangement links TRBV5-1 to TRBJ2-3; D not certain. Per germline, CDR1 SGHRS and CDR2 YFSETQ. V was clipped by 0 bases and J by 7 bases, with 21 bases between them. This CDR3 has 17 amino acids. Complete variable domain (other parts from reference TRBV5-1 and TRBJ2-3): KAGVTQTPRYLIKTRGQQVTLSCSPISGHRSVSWYQQTPGQGLQFLFEYFSETQRNKGNFPGRFSGRQFSNSRSEMNVSTLELGDSALYLCASSLAPHEAVGNTQYFGPGTRLTVL.

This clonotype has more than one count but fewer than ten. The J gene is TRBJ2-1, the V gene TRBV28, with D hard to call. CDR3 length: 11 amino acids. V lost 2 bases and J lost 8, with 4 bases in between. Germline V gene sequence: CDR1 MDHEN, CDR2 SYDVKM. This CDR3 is CASSLIDEQFF. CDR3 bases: TGTGCCAGCAGTTTAATTGATGAGCAGTTCTTC. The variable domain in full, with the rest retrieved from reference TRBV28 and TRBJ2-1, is DVKVTQSSRYLVKRTGEKVFLECVQDMDHENMFWYRQDPGLGLRLIYFSYDVKMKEKGDIPEGYSVSREKKERFSLILESASTNQTSMYLCASSLIDEQFFGPGTRLTVL.

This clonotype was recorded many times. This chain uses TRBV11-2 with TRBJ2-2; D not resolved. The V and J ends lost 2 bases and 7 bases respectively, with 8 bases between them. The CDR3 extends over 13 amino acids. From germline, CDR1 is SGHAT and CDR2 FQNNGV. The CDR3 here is CASSLLRLGELFF. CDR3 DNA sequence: TGTGCCAGCAGCTTACTTCGTCTCGGGGAGCTGTTTTTT.

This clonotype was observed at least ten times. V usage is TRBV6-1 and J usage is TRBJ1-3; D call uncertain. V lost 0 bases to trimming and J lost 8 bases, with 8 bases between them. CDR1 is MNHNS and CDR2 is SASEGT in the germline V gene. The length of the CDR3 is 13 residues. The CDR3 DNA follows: TGTGCCAGCAGTGAAGCGCTTGGGGACACCATATATTTT. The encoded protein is CASSEALGDTIYF.

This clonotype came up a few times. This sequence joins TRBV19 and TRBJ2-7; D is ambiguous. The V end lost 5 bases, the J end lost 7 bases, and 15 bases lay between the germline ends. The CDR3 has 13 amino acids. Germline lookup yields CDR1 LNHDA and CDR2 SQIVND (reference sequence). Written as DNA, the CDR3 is TGTGCCAGTAGTGTCTGGCCCGGAGCAGAGCAGTACTTC. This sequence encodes CASSVWPGAEQYF.

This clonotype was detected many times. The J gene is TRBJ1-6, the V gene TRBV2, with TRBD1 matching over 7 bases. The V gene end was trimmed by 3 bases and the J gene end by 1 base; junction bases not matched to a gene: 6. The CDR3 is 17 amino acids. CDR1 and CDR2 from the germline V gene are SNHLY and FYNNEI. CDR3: CASSDRRGLSYNSPLHF. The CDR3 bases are TGTGCCAGCAGTGATCGGAGGGGGCTGTCCTATAATTCACCCCTCCACTTT.

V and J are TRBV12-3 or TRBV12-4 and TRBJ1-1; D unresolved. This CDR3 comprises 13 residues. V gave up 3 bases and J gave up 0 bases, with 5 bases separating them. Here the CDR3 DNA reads TGTGCCAGCAGTTTCGGGTTGAACACTGAAGCTTTCTTT. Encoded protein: CASSFGLNTEAFF.

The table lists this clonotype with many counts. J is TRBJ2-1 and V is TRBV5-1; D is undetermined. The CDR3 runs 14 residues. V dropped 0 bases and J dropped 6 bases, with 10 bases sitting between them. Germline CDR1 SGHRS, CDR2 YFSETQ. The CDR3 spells CASSLGPDSNEQFF. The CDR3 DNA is TGCGCCAGCAGCTTGGGTCCCGATAGCAATGAGCAGTTCTTC. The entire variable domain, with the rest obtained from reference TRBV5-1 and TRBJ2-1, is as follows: KAGVTQTPRYLIKTRGQQVTLSCSPISGHRSVSWYQQTPGQGLQFLFEYFSETQRNKGNFPGRFSGRQFSNSRSEMNVSTLELGDSALYLCASSLGPDSNEQFFGPGTRLTVL.

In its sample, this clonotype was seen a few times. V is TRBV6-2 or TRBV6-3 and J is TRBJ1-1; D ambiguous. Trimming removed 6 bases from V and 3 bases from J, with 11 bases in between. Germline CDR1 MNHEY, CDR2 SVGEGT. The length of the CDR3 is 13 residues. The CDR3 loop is CASRSLPYTEAFF. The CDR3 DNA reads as TGTGCCAGCAGATCCTTACCGTACACTGAAGCTTTCTTT.

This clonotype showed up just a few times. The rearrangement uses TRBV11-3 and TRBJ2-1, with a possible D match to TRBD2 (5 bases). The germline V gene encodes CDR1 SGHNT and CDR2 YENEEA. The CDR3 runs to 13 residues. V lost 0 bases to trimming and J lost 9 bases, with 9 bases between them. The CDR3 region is CASSLDHRGEQFF. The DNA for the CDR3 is TGTGCCAGCAGCTTAGATCACCGGGGTGAGCAGTTCTTC.

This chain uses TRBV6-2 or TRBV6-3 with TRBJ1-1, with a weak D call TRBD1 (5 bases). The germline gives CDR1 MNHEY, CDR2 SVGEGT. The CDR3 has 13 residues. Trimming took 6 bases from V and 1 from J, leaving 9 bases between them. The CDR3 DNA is TGTGCCAGCAGCAAACAGGAGAACACTGAAGCTTTCTTT. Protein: CASSKQENTEAFF.

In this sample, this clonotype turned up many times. CDR3 bases: TGTGCCAGCACCCCTAGGGGGGTAGGCTATGGCTACACCTTC. Encoded protein: CASTPRGVGYGYTF. This chain links TRBV5-6 with TRBJ1-2, with a tentative D call TRBD1 (6 bases). Germline V CDR1 and CDR2: SGHDT, YYEEEE. V was cut by 6 bases and J by 4 bases, with 16 bases left in between. The CDR3 runs 14 residues.

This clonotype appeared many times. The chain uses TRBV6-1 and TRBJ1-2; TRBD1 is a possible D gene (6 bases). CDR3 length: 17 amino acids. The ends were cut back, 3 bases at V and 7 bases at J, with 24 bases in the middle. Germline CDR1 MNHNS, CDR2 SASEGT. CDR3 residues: CASSEEGRGFVFGGYTF. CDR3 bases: TGTGCCAGCAGTGAGGAAGGCAGGGGCTTCGTATTTGGTGGCTACACCTTC.

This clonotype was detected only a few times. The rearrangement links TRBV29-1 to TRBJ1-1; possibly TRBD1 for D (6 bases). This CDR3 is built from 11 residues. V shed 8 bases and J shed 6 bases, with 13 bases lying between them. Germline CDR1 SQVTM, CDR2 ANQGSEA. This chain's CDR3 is CSTRTDPEAFF. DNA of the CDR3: TGCAGCACCCGGACAGACCCTGAAGCTTTCTTT. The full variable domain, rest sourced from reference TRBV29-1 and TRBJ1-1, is SAVISQKPSRDICQRGTSLTIQCQVDSQVTMMFWYRQQPGQSLTLIATANQGSEATYESGFVIDKFPISRPNLTFSTLTVSNMSPEDSSIYLCSTRTDPEAFFGQGTRLTVV.

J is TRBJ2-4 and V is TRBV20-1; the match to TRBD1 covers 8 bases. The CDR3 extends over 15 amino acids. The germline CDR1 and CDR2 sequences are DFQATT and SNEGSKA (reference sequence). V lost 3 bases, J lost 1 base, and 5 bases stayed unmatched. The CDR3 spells CSARKTGEAKNIQYF. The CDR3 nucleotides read TGCAGTGCTAGGAAGACAGGGGAGGCCAAAAACATTCAGTACTTC.

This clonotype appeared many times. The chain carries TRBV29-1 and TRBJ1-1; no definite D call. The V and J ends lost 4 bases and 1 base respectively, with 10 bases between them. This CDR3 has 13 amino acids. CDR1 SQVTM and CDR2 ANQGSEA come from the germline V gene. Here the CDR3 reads CSVGGSWNTEAFF. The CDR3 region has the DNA TGCAGCGTTGGGGGTAGTTGGAACACTGAAGCTTTCTTT.

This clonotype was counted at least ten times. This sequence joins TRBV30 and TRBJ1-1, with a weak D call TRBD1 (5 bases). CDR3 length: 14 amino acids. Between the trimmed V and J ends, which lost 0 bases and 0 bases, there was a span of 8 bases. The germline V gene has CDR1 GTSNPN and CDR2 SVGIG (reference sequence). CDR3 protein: CAWSVPGMNTEAFF. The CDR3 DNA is TGTGCCTGGAGTGTCCCAGGGATGAACACTGAAGCTTTCTTT.

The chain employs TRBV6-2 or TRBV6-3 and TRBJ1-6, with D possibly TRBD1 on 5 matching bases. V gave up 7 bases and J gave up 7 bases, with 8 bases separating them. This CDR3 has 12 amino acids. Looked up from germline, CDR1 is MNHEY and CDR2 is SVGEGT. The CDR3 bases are TGTGCCAGCAAAAGGGGAAATTCACCCCTCCACTTT. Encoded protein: CASKRGNSPLHF.

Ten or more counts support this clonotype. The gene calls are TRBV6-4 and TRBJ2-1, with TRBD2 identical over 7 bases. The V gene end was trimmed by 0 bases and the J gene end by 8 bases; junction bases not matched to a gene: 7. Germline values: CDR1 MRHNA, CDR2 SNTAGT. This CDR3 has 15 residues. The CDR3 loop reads CASSDSAGDSDEQFF. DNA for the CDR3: TGTGCCAGCAGTGACTCCGCGGGGGATTCGGATGAGCAGTTCTTC.

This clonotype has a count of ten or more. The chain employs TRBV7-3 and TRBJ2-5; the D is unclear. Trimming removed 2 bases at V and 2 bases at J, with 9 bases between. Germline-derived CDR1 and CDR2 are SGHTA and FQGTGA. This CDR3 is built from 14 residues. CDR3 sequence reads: CASSLDKGQETQYF. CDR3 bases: TGTGCCAGCAGCTTAGACAAGGGTCAAGAGACCCAGTACTTC.